Following are 27 T cell receptor beta chains from one sample sequenced in a study of shared clonotypes between healthy human individuals. The repertoire was sequenced with immunoSEQ multiplex PCR; TCRdb's copy has only in-frame clones and lacks some. The table shows around 100,000 clones, with 55% to 80% occurring only once. Sequencing input: memory CD8+ T cells sorted from blood. Noted subset: CD45RO+ cells pooled with CCR7-negative TemRA cells. These receptors all come from a woman aged 25-40 years in good health.

CDR3 region: CASSPKRGERQFF. For the CDR3, the DNA is TGTGCCAGCAGCCCGAAAAGAGGAGAAAGGCAGTTCTTC. J is TRBJ2-1 and V is TRBV7-9; D is ambiguous. The CDR3 runs to 13 residues. Germline V gives CDR1 SEHNR, CDR2 FQNEAQ (reference sequence). V lost 5 bases and J 12 bases, leaving 17 bases between the germline ends.

At least ten counts were recorded for this clone. The chain has TRBV2 and TRBJ2-7; perhaps TRBD1 as D (5 bases). This CDR3 has 13 amino acids. Germline-derived CDR1 and CDR2 are SNHLY and FYNNEI. The V and J ends lost 7 bases and 2 bases respectively, with 12 bases between them. CDR3: CASTTAIPYEQYF. The CDR3 DNA reads TGTGCCAGCACGACAGCTATACCCTACGAGCAGTACTTC.

V is TRBV18 and J is TRBJ2-5, with D possibly matching TRBD2 (6 bases). V lost 6 bases, J lost 1 base, and 15 bases lay in between. CDR3 size: 15 residues. CDR1 and CDR2 from the germline V gene are KGHSH and LQKENI. The CDR3: CASSKSGGPQETQYF. The CDR3 DNA reads as TGTGCCAGCTCCAAAAGCGGAGGGCCCCAAGAGACCCAGTACTTC.

CDR3 DNA sequence: TGTGCCAGCAGACTCCAAGCTGGTAGCGGGAACACTGAAGCTTTCTTT. Its protein product is CASRLQAGSGNTEAFF. The V call is TRBV6-4, the J call TRBJ1-1; no clear D gene. CDR1 is MRHNA and CDR2 is SNTAGT in the germline V gene. The CDR3 sequence is 16 residues long. V dropped 6 bases and J dropped 1 base, with 18 bases sitting between them.

At least ten counts were recorded for this clone. The J gene is TRBJ2-7, the V gene TRBV21-1. TRBV21-1 is reported as a pseudogene. The CDR3 contains 14 residues. The DNA of the CDR3 is TGTGCCAGCAGCAAACTAAGGGGGGCAAACGAGCAGTACTTC. It yields the protein CASSKLRGANEQYF.

This chain joins TRBV27 and TRBJ1-2; D remains ambiguous. Germline-derived CDR1 and CDR2 are MNHEY and SMNVEV (reference sequence). V dropped 0 bases and J dropped 4 bases, with 9 bases sitting between them. CDR3 length: 14 residues. CDR3 nucleotide sequence: TGTGCCAGCAGTTTATCGTCGAGGACCTATGGCTACACCTTC. Translated, it gives CASSLSSRTYGYTF.

The V gene is TRBV6-4, the J gene TRBJ2-2; D is ambiguous. This CDR3 has 13 amino acids. The V end lost 3 bases, the J end lost 5 bases, and 7 bases lay between the germline ends. Germline lookup yields CDR1 MRHNA and CDR2 SNTAGT. CDR3 coding DNA: TGTGCCAGCAGTGAAGTAACTACCGGGGAGCTGTTTTTT. Protein: CASSEVTTGELFF.

This clone came up once. The CDR3 sequence is CASSYSTGTGGNEQFF. The CDR3 region has the DNA TGTGCCAGCAGTTACTCGACAGGGACAGGGGGGAATGAGCAGTTCTTC. The rearrangement joins TRBV6-5 to TRBJ2-1; TRBD1 matches 11 bases. J gave up 7 bases and V 0 bases, and 5 bases lay outside the gene matches. The germline gives CDR1 MNHEY, CDR2 SVGAGI. The CDR3 runs to 16 residues.

The CDR3 region has the DNA TGTGCCAGCAGCGTCGACAAGTCGGGGAACCCCTACGAGCAGTACTTC. Translating gives CASSVDKSGNPYEQYF. The genes are TRBV14 and TRBJ2-7; D is perhaps TRBD2 (5 bases). The germline gives CDR1 SGHDN, CDR2 FVKESK. Trimming took 5 bases from V and 2 from J, leaving 19 bases between them. The CDR3 sequence is 16 residues long.

The V call is TRBV9, the J call TRBJ1-1; 7 bases map to TRBD1. CDR3 length: 14 amino acids. Trimming cost V 6 bases and J 2 bases; bases outside gene matches: 7. Looked up from germline, CDR1 is SGDLS and CDR2 is YYNGEE. DNA for the CDR3: TGTGCCAGCAATAAAGGGGGCAGTAACACTGAAGCTTTCTTT. It encodes CASNKGGSNTEAFF.

This rearrangement joins TRBV19 to TRBJ1-6; 7 nucleotides align to TRBD1. The CDR3 contains 15 residues. Per the germline V gene, CDR1 is LNHDA and CDR2 is SQIVND (reference sequence). The V gene end was trimmed by 4 bases and the J gene end by 7 bases; junction bases not matched to a gene: 7. In nucleotides, the CDR3 is TGTGCCAGTAGTACCTGGGACAGCGGCAATTCACCCCTCCACTTT. Its protein is CASSTWDSGNSPLHF. Using reference TRBV19 and TRBJ1-6 for the parts outside the CDR3, the full variable domain is DGGITQSPKYLFRKEGQNVTLSCEQNLNHDAMYWYRQDPGQGLRLIYYSQIVNDFQKGDIAEGYSVSREKKESFPLTVTSAQKNPTAFYLCASSTWDSGNSPLHFGNGTRLTVT.

This clone has more than one count but fewer than ten. This sequence joins TRBV2 and TRBJ2-7, with D perhaps assigned TRBD1 or TRBD2 (5 bases each). The CDR3 sequence is 16 residues long. Trimming pared 7 bases from V and 3 bases from J, leaving 22 bases between. Germline V gene sequence: CDR1 SNHLY, CDR2 FYNNEI. The DNA of the CDR3 is TGTGCCAGCATAAGGGACCCCTCAATGGGAAACTACGAGCAGTACTTC. It is translated as CASIRDPSMGNYEQYF. Filled out from reference TRBV2 and TRBJ2-7, the complete variable domain reads EPEVTQTPSHQVTQMGQEVILRCVPISNHLYFYWYRQILGQKVEFLVSFYNNEISEKSEIFDDQFSVERPDGSNFTLKIRSTKLEDSAMYFCASIRDPSMGNYEQYFGPGTRLTVT.

The chain joins TRBV28 to TRBJ1-2; the D gene is possibly TRBD1 (5 bases). This CDR3 has 12 residues. The V end lost 10 bases, the J end lost 5 bases, and 14 bases lay between the germline ends. The germline V gene has CDR1 MDHEN and CDR2 SYDVKM. CDR3 DNA: TGTGCCACCTCTTTGGGGCAATATGGCTACACCTTC. Residues: CATSLGQYGYTF.

The rearrangement links TRBV7-2 to TRBJ1-2; D is uncertain. The germline CDR1 and CDR2 sequences are SGHTA and FQGNSA. V lost 3 bases and J lost 0, with 11 bases in between. The length of the CDR3 is 15 residues. CDR3 DNA: TGTGCCAGCAGCTTTACCAGAGGAGCTAACTATGGCTACACCTTC. It specifies CASSFTRGANYGYTF.

This clone has only a few counts. This rearrangement joins TRBV25-1 to TRBJ2-2; perhaps TRBD1 as D (6 bases). CDR3 size: 15 residues. Trimming left V 2 bases short and J 6 bases short, with 13 bases between. The germline V gene has CDR1 MGHDK and CDR2 SYGVNS. The DNA for the CDR3 is TGTGCCAGCAGTGAACCTAATGAGGGGGCCGGGGAGCTGTTTTTT. Amino acids: CASSEPNEGAGELFF.

This clone was seen only once. The CDR3 coding sequence is TGTGCCAGCAGCTCCGGGACAGCTCCTTCCCCCTCCTACGAGCAGTACTTC. It translates to CASSSGTAPSPSYEQYF. V is TRBV5-6 and J is TRBJ2-5; TRBD1 aligns across 7 bases. The J call is in doubt because the DNA end fits TRBJ2-7 better. Germline CDR1 reads SGHDT; CDR2 reads YYEEEE. The length of the CDR3 is 17 residues.

The gene calls are TRBV10-3 and TRBJ1-1, with D perhaps TRBD1 (5 bases). The CDR3 runs 12 residues. Germline lookup yields CDR1 ENHRY and CDR2 SYGVKD. The germline V and J ends were trimmed by 10 bases and 6 bases, with 15 bases remaining between them. The CDR3 DNA reads as TGTGCCACCTCCCAGGGTCCCCCTGAAGCTTTCTTT. It encodes CATSQGPPEAFF.

The rearrangement joins TRBV2 to TRBJ2-6, with 7 bases fitting TRBD2. CDR3 size: 18 residues. The V and J ends lost 8 bases and 4 bases, in that order; junction bases with no gene match: 17. Per germline, CDR1 SNHLY and CDR2 FYNNEI. CDR3 in amino acids: CASRAPVGGTSGANVLTF. The CDR3 nucleotides read TGTGCCAGCCGCGCCCCCGTCGGGGGGACGTCCGGGGCCAACGTCCTGACTTTC.

CDR3 protein: CASSYKPGTSGTIRYNEQFF. DNA of the CDR3: TGCGCCAGCAGTTACAAACCCGGGACTAGCGGGACGATCCGGTACAATGAGCAGTTCTTC. This chain joins TRBV5-1 and TRBJ2-1; 13 nucleotides line up with TRBD2. The CDR3 has 20 amino acids. J gave up 4 bases and V 5 bases, and 18 bases lay outside the gene matches. The V gene's germline CDR1 is SGHRS and CDR2 YFSETQ.

This sequence joins TRBV11-2 and TRBJ1-4; perhaps TRBD1 as D (6 bases). CDR3 length: 17 amino acids. The V end was cut by 2 bases, the J end by 4 bases, with 17 bases between. Germline values: CDR1 SGHAT, CDR2 FQNNGV. CDR3 residues: CASSLKSCRGDNEKLFF. CDR3 DNA: TGTGCCAGCAGCTTAAAATCTTGCAGGGGTGATAATGAAAAACTGTTTTTT. Supplemented by reference TRBV11-2 and TRBJ1-4, the full variable domain reads EAGVAQSPRYKIIEKRQSVAFWCNPISGHATLYWYQQILGQGPKLLIQFQNNGVVDDSQLPKDRFSAERLKGVDSTLKIQPAKLEDSAVYLCASSLKSCRGDNEKLFFGSGTQLSVL.

This chain connects TRBV4-1 to TRBJ1-6; no reliable D call. This CDR3 is built from 14 residues. The V end lost 4 bases, the J end lost 7 bases, and 11 bases lay between the germline ends. The germline V gene has CDR1 MGHRA and CDR2 YSYEKL. Here the CDR3 DNA reads TGCGCCAGCAGCCCGCGAGCCAAGAATTCACCCCTCCACTTT. Translated, it gives CASSPRAKNSPLHF.

This clone was counted a few times. The chain carries TRBV7-9 and TRBJ1-2, with TRBD1 matching 7 bases. The CDR3 runs to 14 residues. Trimming at V came to 5 bases and at J to 6 bases, leaving 9 bases not matched to a gene. CDR1 is SEHNR and CDR2 is FQNEAQ in the germline V gene (reference sequence). CDR3 nucleotides: TGTGCCAGCAGCGCGTACAGGGGCCGGGATGGCTACACCTTC. It translates to CASSAYRGRDGYTF.

This clone was recorded at least ten times. The rearrangement links TRBV28 to TRBJ1-5, with 8 nucleotides matching TRBD1. The CDR3 sequence is 17 residues long. The ends lost 8 bases at V and 0 bases at J; junction bases unmatched: 12. Germline values: CDR1 MDHEN, CDR2 SYDVKM. Here the CDR3 DNA reads TGTGCCAGCCTCCGCGGGGCAGGGGGCGGTAGCAATCAGCCCCAGCATTTT. Translating gives CASLRGAGGGSNQPQHF.

The chain recombines TRBV7-2 with TRBJ2-5; D is uncertain. CDR3 length equals 15 residues. CDR1 is SGHTA and CDR2 is FQGNSA in the germline V gene. Trimming left V 5 bases short and J 3 bases short, with 16 bases between. The CDR3 DNA reads TGTGCCAGCAGCGCCGATGCCCCCTGGAAAGAGACCCAGTACTTC. This sequence encodes CASSADAPWKETQYF. The full variable domain, in which reference TRBV7-2 and TRBJ2-5 provide the parts outside the CDR3, is GAGVSQSPSNKVTEKGKDVELRCDPISGHTALYWYRQSLGQGLEFLIYFQGNSAPDKSGLPSDRFSAERTGGSVSTLTIQRTQQEDSAVYLCASSADAPWKETQYFGPGTRLLVL.

The CDR3 protein is CASSLVRGGGTEAFF. The CDR3 DNA reads as TGTGCCAGCAGTTTGGTCCGGGGAGGAGGAACTGAAGCTTTCTTT. The chain employs TRBV28 and TRBJ1-1, with no clear D. The V end lost 3 bases, the J end lost 5 bases, and 16 bases lay between the germline ends. The CDR3 consists of 15 residues. Per the germline V gene, CDR1 is MDHEN and CDR2 is SYDVKM. The full variable domain, in which reference TRBV28 and TRBJ1-1 provide the parts outside the CDR3, is DVKVTQSSRYLVKRTGEKVFLECVQDMDHENMFWYRQDPGLGLRLIYFSYDVKMKEKGDIPEGYSVSREKKERFSLILESASTNQTSMYLCASSLVRGGGTEAFFGQGTRLTVV.

The chain employs TRBV19 and TRBJ2-7; 9 bases align to TRBD1. J was trimmed by 2 bases and V by 5 bases; bases with no gene match: 4. The germline CDR1 and CDR2 sequences are LNHDA and SQIVND (reference sequence). The length of the CDR3 is 14 residues. The CDR3 nucleotides are TGTGCCAGTAGTGGTGGGACAGGGACCTACGAGCAGTACTTC. Its translation is CASSGGTGTYEQYF.

This clone has only a few counts. The chain employs TRBV14 and TRBJ2-5, with TRBD1 as a possible D gene (6 bases). This CDR3 has 15 amino acids. Germline lookup yields CDR1 SGHDN and CDR2 FVKESK. Trimming took off 0 bases at V and 3 bases at J, with 11 bases between the two ends. CDR3 sequence (DNA): TGTGCCAGCAGCCAAGAATGGACAGCGAAAGAGACCCAGTACTTC. Its translation: CASSQEWTAKETQYF.